The 29 T cell receptor beta chains given below trace back to one sample, sequenced in a study of blood T cell repertoires in COVID-19. The table came from immunoSEQ multiplex PCR; TCRdb's copy has only in-frame clones and leaves some out. The profile shows about 100,000 clones, almost 80% of them singletons. What was sequenced was peripheral blood. Source of these receptors: an older man with active or convalescent COVID-19.

The chain combines TRBV19 with TRBJ1-5, with D hard to call. The CDR3 spans 15 residues. Germline lookup yields CDR1 LNHDA and CDR2 SQIVND (reference sequence). The V end was cut by 6 bases, the J end by 2 bases, with 14 bases between. The CDR3 is CASRLNREGNQPQHF. The DNA of the CDR3 is TGTGCCAGTAGGTTGAATCGGGAGGGCAATCAGCCCCAGCATTTT.

The CDR3 nucleotides are TGTGCCAGCAGCTTGAGAAACGGGGGTTCCTACGAGCAGTACTTC. As protein: CASSLRNGGSYEQYF. The chain recombines TRBV5-5 with TRBJ2-7, with D possibly matching TRBD2 (6 bases). CDR1 and CDR2 (germline): SGHKS, YYEKEE (reference sequence). The germline V and J ends were trimmed by 1 base and 1 base, with 12 bases remaining between them. This CDR3 spans 15 amino acids.

The chain is built from TRBV5-1 and TRBJ1-1, with 7 bases aligning to TRBD1. Germline-derived CDR1 and CDR2 are SGHRS and YFSETQ. The CDR3 extends over 14 amino acids. V lost 5 bases and J lost 6; bases outside the gene matches: 10. This CDR3 is CASRDQGGRAEAFF. As DNA, the CDR3 is TGCGCCAGCAGAGACCAAGGGGGCAGGGCTGAAGCTTTCTTT.

The J gene is TRBJ1-6, the V gene TRBV4-1; 8 nucleotides line up with TRBD1. V trimming: 0 bases; J trimming: 14 bases; junction bases outside the gene matches: 6. Germline CDR1 MGHRA, CDR2 YSYEKL. The CDR3 loop spans 14 amino acids. CDR3 sequence reads: CASSQETQGVALHF. CDR3 DNA sequence: TGCGCCAGCAGCCAAGAAACACAGGGGGTGGCCCTCCACTTT.

This clone was counted a few times. The chain couples TRBV7-8 to TRBJ2-7; 7 nucleotides align to TRBD2. This CDR3 comprises 16 residues. Trimming at V came to 0 bases and at J to 0 bases, leaving 5 bases not matched to a gene. Germline loops: CDR1 SGHVS, CDR2 FQNEAQ. The CDR3 is CASSLASASGSYEQYF. DNA for the CDR3: TGTGCCAGCAGCTTAGCGTCTGCTAGCGGCTCCTACGAGCAGTACTTC.

J is TRBJ2-2 and V is TRBV10-3, with D possibly TRBD1 on 6 matching bases. V was shortened by 7 bases and J by 0 bases, with 15 bases between the two germline ends. CDR1 is ENHRY and CDR2 is SYGVKD in the germline V gene. The CDR3 covers 16 residues. The CDR3 protein is CAINRGQFANTGELFF. The CDR3 DNA is TGTGCCATCAACCGAGGACAGTTCGCGAACACCGGGGAGCTGTTTTTT.

The rearrangement joins TRBV5-5 to TRBJ2-7; 8 nucleotides match TRBD2. V dropped 5 bases and J dropped 4; count of bases not matched to a gene: 8. Germline values: CDR1 SGHKS, CDR2 YYEKEE (reference sequence). CDR3 length equals 14 residues. The CDR3 DNA is TGTGCCAGCAGACTAAGCGGGGGTCCGTACGAGCAGTACTTC. Encoded protein: CASRLSGGPYEQYF. Complete variable domain (other parts from reference TRBV5-5 and TRBJ2-7): DAGVTQSPTHLIKTRGQQVTLRCSPISGHKSVSWYQQVLGQGPQFIFQYYEKEERGRGNFPDRFSARQFPNYSSELNVNALLLGDSALYLCASRLSGGPYEQYFGPGTRLTVT.

This clone was detected only once. The CDR3: CASSLVGTGQAGYEQYF. The CDR3, as DNA: TGTGCCAGCAGCTTAGTTGGGACAGGCCAAGCGGGTTACGAGCAGTACTTC. The V call is TRBV7-2, the J call TRBJ2-7; 8 nucleotides align to TRBD1. V dropped 1 base and J dropped 4; count of bases not matched to a gene: 12. The CDR3 runs 17 residues. Germline CDR1 is SGHTA and CDR2 is FQGNSA.

The rearrangement uses TRBV3-1 (or the pseudogene TRBV3-2) and TRBJ2-7, with a possible D match to TRBD1 (6 bases). Per germline, CDR1 LGHDT and CDR2 YNNKEL (reference sequence). The CDR3 covers 13 residues. V was cut by 4 bases and J by 5 bases, with 12 bases left in between. This CDR3 reads CASSREGVNEQYF. In DNA, the CDR3 is TGTGCCAGCAGCCGCGAGGGGGTGAACGAGCAGTACTTC.

The chain carries TRBV11-2 and TRBJ2-4; the match to TRBD1 covers 10 bases. The CDR3 is made up of 15 amino acids. Per germline, CDR1 SGHAT and CDR2 FQNNGV. V lost 5 bases and J lost 9; bases outside the gene matches: 10. CDR3 loop: CASSDRDRGLAIQYF. The DNA of the CDR3 is TGTGCCAGCAGCGACCGGGACAGGGGTTTGGCCATTCAGTACTTC.

The rearrangement joins TRBV5-4 to TRBJ1-4, with D uncertain. Per germline, CDR1 SGHNT and CDR2 YYREEE (reference sequence). Deletions cut 4 bases from V and 8 bases from J, with 18 bases between. The CDR3 covers 15 residues. The CDR3 loop is CASSPSGRAGEKLFF. As DNA, the CDR3 is TGTGCCAGCAGCCCCTCCGGGCGGGCGGGAGAAAAACTGTTTTTT. Using reference TRBV5-4 and TRBJ1-4 for the parts outside the CDR3, the full variable domain is ETGVTQSPTHLIKTRGQQVTLRCSSQSGHNTVSWYQQALGQGPQFIFQYYREEENGRGNFPPRFSGLQFPNYSSELNVNALELDDSALYLCASSPSGRAGEKLFFGSGTQLSVL.

The genes are TRBV4-3 and TRBJ2-5; the match to TRBD1 covers 7 bases. J gave up 2 bases and V 3 bases, and 3 bases lay outside the gene matches. Looked up from germline, CDR1 is LGHNA and CDR2 is YSLEER. The length of the CDR3 is 14 residues. Here the CDR3 reads CASSQTGYQETQYF. CDR3 nucleotide sequence: TGCGCCAGCAGCCAGACAGGGTATCAAGAGACCCAGTACTTC.

This clone occurred a few times. The rearrangement joins TRBV5-1 to TRBJ2-1; TRBD1 might be the D (6 bases). The CDR3 runs to 14 residues. From germline, CDR1 is SGHRS and CDR2 YFSETQ. V lost 0 bases and J 8 bases, leaving 12 bases between the germline ends. The CDR3 loop reads CASSLGGPIDEQFF. In nucleotides, the CDR3 is TGCGCCAGCAGCTTGGGGGGGCCAATCGATGAGCAGTTCTTC. Based on the CDR3 plus reference TRBV5-1 and TRBJ2-1, the full variable domain is KAGVTQTPRYLIKTRGQQVTLSCSPISGHRSVSWYQQTPGQGLQFLFEYFSETQRNKGNFPGRFSGRQFSNSRSEMNVSTLELGDSALYLCASSLGGPIDEQFFGPGTRLTVL.

J is TRBJ2-7 and V is TRBV7-2; D is perhaps TRBD1 (6 bases). Germline lookup yields CDR1 SGHTA and CDR2 FQGNSA. V was trimmed by 6 bases and J by 5 bases, leaving 26 bases between them. This CDR3 has 17 residues. CDR3 nucleotide sequence: TGTGCCAGCAGACCATCTTCTTCCGGGACAATTGGAGACGAGCAGTACTTC. Protein product: CASRPSSSGTIGDEQYF.

The rearrangement links TRBV4-2 to TRBJ2-7; D is perhaps TRBD1 (5 bases). The CDR3 totals 13 residues. Germline V gene data show CDR1 as LGHNA and CDR2 as YNFKEQ. The V and J ends lost 0 bases and 12 bases respectively, with 15 bases between them. The CDR3 sequence: CASSQELAGNRYF. DNA of the CDR3: TGTGCCAGCAGCCAAGAATTGGCAGGGAACCGGTACTTC.

This rearrangement joins TRBV10-3 to TRBJ1-4, with TRBD1 matching over 8 bases. Germline values: CDR1 ENHRY, CDR2 SYGVKD. V shed 8 bases and J 8 bases; nucleotides not matched to a gene: 7. The CDR3 extends over 13 amino acids. The CDR3 DNA sequence: TGTGCCATCGCCGGGACAGGAGGCGAAAAACTGTTTTTT. This codes for CAIAGTGGEKLFF.

This chain connects TRBV6-2 or TRBV6-3 to TRBJ2-1; TRBD1 aligns across 11 bases. The CDR3 is 17 amino acids. Germline loops: CDR1 MNHEY, CDR2 SVGEGT. With V trimmed by 7 bases and J by 2 bases, 10 bases remained unmatched. Written as DNA, the CDR3 is TGTGCCAGCAACCCCATCTTGGACAGGGGGCCCTACAATGAGCAGTTCTTC. This sequence encodes CASNPILDRGPYNEQFF.

The chain is built from TRBV7-8 and TRBJ1-3; possible D gene TRBD1, 6 bases. Trimming removed 2 bases at V and 2 bases at J, with 7 bases between. The CDR3 is made up of 14 amino acids. The V gene's germline CDR1 is SGHVS and CDR2 FQNEAQ. Here the CDR3 reads CASSLRQAGNTIYF. CDR3 DNA: TGTGCCAGCAGCTTAAGACAGGCTGGAAACACCATATATTTT.

The genes are TRBV24-1 and TRBJ1-5, with TRBD1 matching over 11 bases. The CDR3 extends over 14 amino acids. J was trimmed by 0 bases and V by 9 bases; bases with no gene match: 0. Germline V lookup: CDR1 KGHDR, CDR2 SFDVKD. The CDR3 nucleotides are TGTGCCACCGGGACAGGGGGTAGCAATCAGCCCCAGCATTTT. Translating it yields CATGTGGSNQPQHF.

V gene TRBV10-3 combines with J gene TRBJ2-1; the match to TRBD2 covers 16 bases. The CDR3 contains 15 residues. The germline gives CDR1 ENHRY, CDR2 SYGVKD. With 6 bases clipped from V and 14 bases from J, the junction kept 10 bases outside the gene matches. CDR3 loop: CAISTGTSGRAIEFF. DNA for the CDR3: TGTGCCATCAGCACCGGGACTAGCGGGAGGGCGATTGAGTTCTTC.

The chain combines TRBV2 with TRBJ2-7; TRBD2 matches 7 bases. The CDR3 has 14 amino acids. J gave up 4 bases and V 1 base, and 4 bases lay outside the gene matches. Germline CDR1 is SNHLY and CDR2 is FYNNEI. The chain's CDR3 is CASSEGRELYEQYF. Written as DNA, the CDR3 is TGTGCCAGCAGTGAAGGGCGGGAGTTGTACGAGCAGTACTTC. Full variable domain (rest looked up from reference TRBV2 and TRBJ2-7): EPEVTQTPSHQVTQMGQEVILRCVPISNHLYFYWYRQILGQKVEFLVSFYNNEISEKSEIFDDQFSVERPDGSNFTLKIRSTKLEDSAMYFCASSEGRELYEQYFGPGTRLTVT.

This chain connects TRBV5-1 to TRBJ2-1; the match to TRBD2 covers 7 bases. Trimming removed 2 bases from V and 6 bases from J; junction bases left unmatched: 8. The germline gives CDR1 SGHRS, CDR2 YFSETQ. The CDR3 contains 15 residues. CDR3 nucleotide sequence: TGCGCCAGCAGCTTCCAGCGGGGTCCGTCCAATGAGCAGTTCTTC. Its translation is CASSFQRGPSNEQFF.

The rearrangement uses TRBV10-3 and TRBJ1-1, with D possibly being TRBD1 (6 bases). The germline V gene encodes CDR1 ENHRY and CDR2 SYGVKD. V lost 3 bases to trimming and J lost 5 bases, with 10 bases between them. The CDR3 covers 13 residues. CDR3 loop: CAISEGGWTEAFF. The CDR3 DNA is TGTGCCATCAGTGAAGGGGGTTGGACTGAAGCTTTCTTT.

V and J are TRBV29-1 and TRBJ2-3; no reliable D call. The germline V and J ends were trimmed by 5 bases and 0 bases, with 15 bases remaining between them. Germline lookup yields CDR1 SQVTM and CDR2 ANQGSEA. CDR3 length: 15 amino acids. The CDR3 DNA sequence: TGCAGCGTTTTGTCGGCAGGCCATAGCACAGATACGCAGTATTTT. Amino acid sequence: CSVLSAGHSTDTQYF.

The chain joins TRBV6-1 to TRBJ1-5, with D unresolved. Germline loops: CDR1 MNHNS, CDR2 SASEGT. CDR3 length: 15 amino acids. V shed 0 bases and J shed 1 base, with 7 bases lying between them. CDR3 sequence: CASSEASLSNQPQHF. The CDR3, as DNA: TGTGCCAGCAGTGAAGCGTCATTGAGCAATCAGCCCCAGCATTTT.

This clone was recorded only once. The V call is TRBV3-1 (or the pseudogene TRBV3-2), the J call TRBJ2-3, with D possibly TRBD2 on 5 matching bases. The CDR3 is 15 residues long. The germline V gene has CDR1 LGHDT and CDR2 YNNKEL (reference sequence). Trimming stripped 1 base from V and 6 bases from J, with 14 bases between. The CDR3 DNA is TGTGCCAGCAGCCAAGGGGCTAGCTTAGGGGATACGCAGTATTTT. Translation: CASSQGASLGDTQYF.

The chain carries TRBV7-8 and TRBJ1-5; 8 bases line up with TRBD1. CDR3 size: 14 residues. V gave up 5 bases and J gave up 8 bases; unmatched junction bases: 8. The germline gives CDR1 SGHVS, CDR2 FQNEAQ. The CDR3 loop is CASSGRTGSKPQHF. The CDR3 region has the DNA TGTGCCAGCAGCGGGAGGACAGGGAGTAAGCCCCAGCATTTT.

The J gene is TRBJ2-5, the V gene TRBV6-1; maybe TRBD2 (7 bases). The V gene's germline CDR1 is MNHNS and CDR2 SASEGT. This CDR3 has 19 amino acids. V shed 4 bases and J shed 5 bases, with 29 bases lying between them. CDR3 loop: CASSGRLGGGGFFLETQYF. CDR3 bases: TGTGCCAGCAGTGGCCGCCTAGGAGGGGGGGGATTTTTTCTTGAGACCCAGTACTTC.

This clone was recorded only once. This chain's CDR3 is CASSLERGMNTEAFF. DNA for the CDR3: TGCGCCAGCAGCTTGGAACGGGGGATGAACACTGAAGCTTTCTTT. The genes are TRBV5-1 and TRBJ1-1, with D possibly being TRBD1 (5 bases). Germline-derived CDR1 and CDR2 are SGHRS and YFSETQ. The CDR3 loop spans 15 amino acids. V was cut by 0 bases and J by 0 bases, with 9 bases left in between.